Below are 22 T cell receptor beta chains sequenced from a single sample in a study of blood T cells in healthy people across ages. A second roughly 6 to 12 cycle PCR used barcoded and J-beta primers. MiXCR, applied by TCRdb to the 5' RACE reads, yields one record per CDR3 protein. Of just under 900,000 distinct CDR3 sequences in the sample, 25% to 35% were seen once. Input material: blood. The receptor set was obtained from an elderly woman in good health.

The J gene is TRBJ2-7, the V gene TRBV6-1; tentative D call: TRBD2 (5 bases). Trimming shortened V by 5 bases and J by 2 bases, and 13 bases separated the two germline ends. This CDR3 is built from 14 residues. CDR1 is MNHNS and CDR2 is SASEGT in the germline V gene. The CDR3 sequence is CASSFSGLTYEQYF. DNA of the CDR3: TGTGCCAGCAGTTTTTCGGGATTGACCTACGAGCAGTACTTC.

This clonotype was recorded at least ten times. The CDR3 region has the DNA TGTGCCAGCAGCTTGAAGGCTAGCGGGGGAGGTACGCAGTATTTT. Its protein product is CASSLKASGGGTQYF. This chain connects TRBV5-8 to TRBJ2-3, with 10 positions matching TRBD2. V lost 1 base, J lost 8 bases, and 7 bases stayed unmatched. The CDR3 is 15 residues long. Per the germline V gene, CDR1 is SGHTS and CDR2 is YDEGEE.

This clonotype was seen repeatedly, ten times or more. The chain has TRBV6-2 or TRBV6-3 and TRBJ2-6; unclear D gene. This CDR3 is 18 amino acids long. Per germline, CDR1 MNHEY and CDR2 SVGEGT. V lost 2 bases and J 0 bases, leaving 14 bases between the germline ends. The CDR3 DNA follows: TGTGCCAGCAGTTACCCTCGATTTGGGGTCTCTGGGGCCAACGTCCTGACTTTC. Translating it yields CASSYPRFGVSGANVLTF.

On this clonotype: The junction differs from germline at one of its ends, possibly a read error. CDR3 region: CSASVGGDGETQFF. CDR3 bases: TGCAGTGCTAGCGTCGGGGGGGATGGAGAGACCCAGTTCTTT. The V gene is TRBV20-1, the J gene TRBJ2-1, with 8 bases matching TRBD2. The length of the CDR3 is 14 residues. Germline V lookup: CDR1 DFQATT, CDR2 SNEGSKA (reference sequence).

This chain joins TRBV20-1 and TRBJ2-3; 13 positions agree with TRBD2. Germline loops: CDR1 DFQATT, CDR2 SNEGSKA (reference sequence). Trimming cost V 7 bases and J 4 bases; bases outside gene matches: 8. The CDR3 runs 15 residues. The CDR3 is CSGTSGRVWADTQYF. The CDR3 DNA reads as TGCAGTGGGACTAGCGGGAGAGTGTGGGCAGATACGCAGTATTTT.

This clonotype occurred many times. The rearrangement joins TRBV11-2 to TRBJ2-1; no firm D call. The CDR3 has 15 residues. The germline CDR1 and CDR2 sequences are SGHAT and FQNNGV. V lost 1 base and J 3 bases, leaving 10 bases between the germline ends. CDR3 region: CASSLGHSRYNEQFF. The CDR3 nucleotides read TGTGCCAGCAGCTTAGGTCACAGCCGCTACAATGAGCAGTTCTTC.

This clonotype appeared a single time. One junction end does not reproduce the germline sequence, and a read error may be involved. The V call is TRBV12-3 or TRBV12-4, the J call TRBJ2-7; D gene ambiguous. This CDR3 comprises 12 residues. This CDR3 reads CASGVGSYEQDF. The CDR3 nucleotides are TGTGCCAGTGGGGTAGGGTCCTACGAGCAGGACTTC.

The chain uses TRBV5-5 and TRBJ1-2; no definite D call. Germline CDR1 and CDR2: SGHKS and YYEKEE (reference sequence). V was trimmed by 0 bases and J by 5 bases, leaving 11 bases between them. This CDR3 is built from 14 residues. The CDR3 nucleotides are TGTGCCAGCAGCTTGGAGATAGCCGAATATGGCTACACCTTC. It encodes CASSLEIAEYGYTF.

This clonotype occurred a few times. The V and J genes are TRBV7-2 and TRBJ2-3; the match to TRBD1 covers 9 bases. CDR1 is SGHTA, CDR2 FQGNSA, per germline. The CDR3 length is 14 residues. V gave up 7 bases and J gave up 5 bases; unmatched junction bases: 7. The CDR3 spells CASTYRGRGDTQYF. CDR3 nucleotides: TGTGCCAGCACCTACAGGGGGCGCGGAGATACGCAGTATTTT.

Remarks on this clonotype: This could be a read error, since a much larger clone is one nucleotide away. The rearrangement uses TRBV24-1 and TRBJ2-1; 9 bases map to TRBD1. Germline trimming cut 7 bases from V and 6 bases from J; bases unmatched to any gene: 9. This CDR3 region has 15 residues. The V gene's germline CDR1 is KGHDR and CDR2 SFDVKD. The CDR3 DNA follows: TGTGCCACCAGACCGGGACAGGGTGCAATCAATGAGCAGTTCTTC. Protein product: CATRPGQGAINEQFF.

Comment on this clonotype: This may be a read error, as it is one base from a much larger clone. The rearrangement joins TRBV9 to TRBJ2-6; 7 bases agree with TRBD2. Germline V gene sequence: CDR1 SGDLS, CDR2 YYNGEE. The CDR3 consists of 17 residues. The CDR3 sequence: CTSSFLWGGSGANVLTF. In DNA form, the CDR3 reads TGTACCAGCAGCTTCCTCTGGGGGGGGAGCGGGGCCAACGTCCTGACTTTC.

Notes on this clonotype: One base away lies a much larger clone, so this may be a sequencing read error. The chain employs TRBV30 and TRBJ1-5; D remains ambiguous. Looked up from germline, CDR1 is GTSNPN and CDR2 is SVGIG (reference sequence). This CDR3 region has 13 residues. This chain's CDR3 is CARSVRSNQPQHF. CDR3 in DNA: TGTGCCCGGAGTGTACGGAGCAATCAGCCCCAGCATTTT.

This clonotype has a handful of counts. At one end, the junction sequence differs from germline, possibly due to a read error. This chain connects TRBV5-5 to TRBJ1-4; D remains ambiguous. CDR1 is SGHKS and CDR2 is YYEKEE in the germline V gene (reference sequence). CDR3 length equals 15 residues. CDR3 nucleotide sequence: TGTGCCAGCAGTTTTGACCGGTCAACTAGTGAAAAACTGTTTTTT. It encodes CASSFDRSTSEKLFF.

The chain uses TRBV14 and TRBJ2-1; 7 nucleotides align to TRBD2. From germline, CDR1 is SGHDN and CDR2 FVKESK. Unmatched junction bases numbered 5, after V lost 4 bases and J lost 5 bases. This CDR3 contains 14 residues. This chain's CDR3 is CASSRDYRDNEQFF. The CDR3 coding sequence is TGTGCCAGCAGCCGGGACTACCGAGACAATGAGCAGTTCTTC.

This clonotype was found many times. CDR3 DNA: TGTGCCAGCAGTCGTAGCGGGGGGGAGCAGTTCTTC. This translates into CASSRSGGEQFF. V usage is TRBV6-5 and J usage is TRBJ2-1; 10 positions agree with TRBD2. This CDR3 region has 12 residues. J was trimmed by 10 bases and V by 5 bases; bases with no gene match: 2. Looked up from germline, CDR1 is MNHEY and CDR2 is SVGAGI.

There are a few counts of this clonotype. The V call is TRBV11-1, the J call TRBJ2-1; D may be TRBD1 (5 bases). V was clipped by 2 bases and J by 2 bases, with 7 bases between them. CDR3 length: 14 amino acids. The V gene's germline CDR1 is SGHAT and CDR2 FQDESV (reference sequence). The CDR3 is CASSLSRAYNEQFF. CDR3 sequence (DNA): TGTGCCAGCAGCTTATCCAGGGCCTACAATGAGCAGTTCTTC. The full variable domain, in which reference TRBV11-1 and TRBJ2-1 provide the parts outside the CDR3, is EAEVAQSPRYKITEKSQAVAFWCDPISGHATLYWYRQILGQGPELLVQFQDESVVDDSQLPKDRFSAERLKGVDSTLKIQPAELGDSAMYLCASSLSRAYNEQFFGPGTRLTVL.

In regard to this clonotype: Being one base from a much bigger clone, this may be a read error. V is TRBV4-2 and J is TRBJ2-1; D may be TRBD1 or TRBD2 (6 bases each). The CDR3 runs 15 residues. The ends were cut back, 0 bases at V and 13 bases at J, with 19 bases in the middle. Per germline, CDR1 LGHNA and CDR2 YNFKEQ. CDR3 amino acids: CASSQDWGAGETQFF. The CDR3 bases are TGTGCCAGCAGCCAAGATTGGGGGGCCGGAGAGACCCAGTTCTTC.

The V call is TRBV6-2 or TRBV6-3, the J call TRBJ2-2, with TRBD2 identical over 13 bases. The CDR3 consists of 19 residues. V lost 2 bases to trimming and J lost 7 bases; unmatched junction nucleotides: 13. CDR1 and CDR2 (germline): MNHEY, SVGEGT. CDR3 nucleotides: TGTGCCAGCAGTTACAGGCCTTCGTCAGGACTAGCGGGGGTCGGGGAGCTGTTTTTT. It codes for CASSYRPSSGLAGVGELFF.

As for this clonotype: This clone may be a read error of a much larger clone one base away. This chain joins TRBV6-6 and TRBJ1-5; D possibly corresponds to TRBD1 (5 bases). V was pared by 3 bases and J by 2 bases, with 11 bases between. CDR1 and CDR2 from the germline V gene are MNHNY and SVGAGI (reference sequence). The CDR3 extends over 15 amino acids. CDR3 protein: CASSYRDSGNQPQHF. The CDR3 nucleotides are TGTGCCAGCAGTTATCGGGACTCGGGCAATCAGCCCCAGCATTTT.

The sample holds a few counts of this clonotype. This may stem from a read error, because a much larger clone lies one nucleotide away. The chain uses TRBV12-3 or TRBV12-4 and TRBJ2-5, with 11 bases fitting TRBD2. There are 17 residues in the CDR3. The J segment lost 11 bases and the V segment lost 5 bases, leaving 19 bases of the junction unmatched. As DNA, the CDR3 is TGTGCCAGCAGTCCCCTCCTACTAGCGGGGGCGTACAATGAGCAGTACTTC. Translated: CASSPLLLAGAYNEQYF.

V gene TRBV29-1 combines with J gene TRBJ1-1; no clear D. Per the germline V gene, CDR1 is SQVTM and CDR2 is ANQGSEA. This CDR3 is 10 amino acids long. Trimming removed 4 bases from V and 7 bases from J, with 7 bases in between. The CDR3 DNA reads as TGCAGCGTTGGAGCAGGTGAAGCTTTCTTT. Protein product: CSVGAGEAFF. Using reference TRBV29-1 and TRBJ1-1 for the parts outside the CDR3, the full variable domain is SAVISQKPSRDICQRGTSLTIQCQVDSQVTMMFWYRQQPGQSLTLIATANQGSEATYESGFVIDKFPISRPNLTFSTLTVSNMSPEDSSIYLCSVGAGEAFFGQGTRLTVV.

This clonotype was recorded many times. The chain employs TRBV7-9 and TRBJ1-6; D possibly corresponds to TRBD1 (5 bases). This CDR3 is 15 amino acids long. From germline, CDR1 is SEHNR and CDR2 FQNEAQ (reference sequence). With 4 bases removed from V and 5 bases from J, the gap between germline ends came to 12 bases. This CDR3 is CASSSRGGDNSPLHF. DNA of the CDR3: TGTGCCAGCAGCTCCCGCGGGGGGGATAATTCACCCCTCCACTTT.